A selection of T cell receptor beta chains follows, all from one sample in a study of Graves' ophthalmopathy and Graves' hyperthyroidism. Via MiXCR, TCRdb re-called the multiplex PCR reads, giving one row per CDR3 protein. Of hundreds of thousands of distinct CDR3 sequences in the sample, approximately 15% are singletons; the top ten hold roughly 9.8%. Sequences were obtained from blood. The receptors shown here come from a woman in her thirties with Graves' ophthalmopathy. CDR3s include the opening cysteine and the closing phenylalanine or tryptophan. The order of the fields is D gene, J gene, clone size, CDR3 length, V gene, CDR3 DNA, CDR3 protein. A D gene is named only where the DNA matches it firmly. Not all rows give a size; the values are once, few, many and, for expanded clones, a class.

d_gene: .
j_gene: TRBJ2-5
abundance: many
len: 15
v_gene: TRBV12-3/TRBV12-4
CDR3nt: TGTGCCAGCAGTTCTGGATATTCTCGTGGGGAGACCCAGTACTTC
CDR3aa: CASSSGYSRGETQYF

d_gene: .
j_gene: TRBJ1-2
abundance: many
len: 13
v_gene: TRBV3-1
CDR3nt: TGTGCCAGCAGCCAAACAGGCATCCCCGGCTACACCTTC
CDR3aa: CASSQTGIPGYTF

d_gene: TRBD1
j_gene: TRBJ1-3
abundance: many
len: 15
v_gene: TRBV27
CDR3nt: TGTGCCAGCAGTAGCGGACAGGCGCCCCGTAACACCATATATTTT
CDR3aa: CASSSGQAPRNTIYF

d_gene: TRBD1
j_gene: TRBJ1-1
abundance: few
len: 14
v_gene: TRBV10-3
CDR3nt: TGTGCCAGCCCGATTGACAGGGGAAATACTGAAGCTTTCTTT
CDR3aa: CASPIDRGNTEAFF

d_gene: .
j_gene: TRBJ2-2
abundance: .
len: 15
v_gene: TRBV18
CDR3nt: TGTGCCAGCTCACCGCCGGGACAGAACACCGGGGAGCTGTTTTTT
CDR3aa: CASSPPGQNTGELFF

d_gene: .
j_gene: TRBJ1-5
abundance: .
len: 13
v_gene: TRBV19
CDR3nt: TGTGCCAGTAGTTGGTCCGCGTATCAGCCTCAGCATTTT
CDR3aa: CASSWSAYQPQHF

d_gene: .
j_gene: TRBJ1-1
abundance: many
len: 15
v_gene: TRBV10-2
CDR3nt: TGCGCCAGCAGGGCCGGGACATACACGAACACTGAAGCTTTCTTT
CDR3aa: CASRAGTYTNTEAFF

d_gene: .
j_gene: TRBJ1-6
abundance: many
len: 14
v_gene: TRBV6-1
CDR3nt: TGTGCCAGCCGCAGGAGCTCCTATAATTCACCCCTCCACTTT
CDR3aa: CASRRSSYNSPLHF

d_gene: TRBD1
j_gene: TRBJ1-2
abundance: many
len: 15
v_gene: TRBV2
CDR3nt: TGTGCCAGCAGGGCAGGGACAGGGGCGGGCTATGGCTACACCTTC
CDR3aa: CASRAGTGAGYGYTF

d_gene: .
j_gene: TRBJ2-7
abundance: .
len: 14
v_gene: TRBV9
CDR3nt: TGTGCCAGCAGCCCCCGGACCCTCGCGGGAGAGCAGTACTTC
CDR3aa: CASSPRTLAGEQYF

d_gene: .
j_gene: TRBJ1-3
abundance: .
len: 15
v_gene: TRBV3-1
CDR3nt: TGTGCCAGCAGCCTTGACAGAACTTCTGGAAACACCATATATTTT
CDR3aa: CASSLDRTSGNTIYF

d_gene: .
j_gene: TRBJ2-2
abundance: .
len: 12
v_gene: TRBV24-1
CDR3nt: TGTGCCACGGATATGACCTCCGGGGATCTGTTTTTT
CDR3aa: CATDMTSGDLFF

d_gene: .
j_gene: TRBJ2-4
abundance: many
len: 14
v_gene: TRBV29-1
CDR3nt: TGCAGCGTCGCGATGTGGGGAGACAAAAACATTCAGTACTTC
CDR3aa: CSVAMWGDKNIQYF

d_gene: .
j_gene: TRBJ2-2
abundance: many
len: 16
v_gene: TRBV15
CDR3nt: TGTGCCACCAGCGGGGCCGGGACTCTCAACACCGGGGAGCTGTTTTTT
CDR3aa: CATSGAGTLNTGELFF

d_gene: .
j_gene: TRBJ2-7
abundance: many
len: 12
v_gene: TRBV29-1
CDR3nt: TGCAGCGTAGTGACTGCCTCCTACGAGCAGTACTTC
CDR3aa: CSVVTASYEQYF

d_gene: TRBD1
j_gene: TRBJ1-1
abundance: many
len: 15
v_gene: TRBV27
CDR3nt: TGTGCCAGCAGTTTCCGGCCCGAGGGGGCAACTGAAGCTTTCTTT
CDR3aa: CASSFRPEGATEAFF

d_gene: .
j_gene: TRBJ2-5
abundance: many
len: 14
v_gene: TRBV15
CDR3nt: TGTGCCACCAGCAGAGACAGCTTCCAAGAGACCCAGTACTTC
CDR3aa: CATSRDSFQETQYF

d_gene: .
j_gene: TRBJ2-7
abundance: few
len: 12
v_gene: TRBV20-1
CDR3nt: TGCAGTGCTACTAGCAGTTCCTACGAGCAGTACTTC
CDR3aa: CSATSSSYEQYF

d_gene: .
j_gene: TRBJ2-7
abundance: .
len: 14
v_gene: TRBV11-2
CDR3nt: TGTGCCAGCAGCTTAAGGTCGGGGACCTACGAGCAGTACTTC
CDR3aa: CASSLRSGTYEQYF

d_gene: .
j_gene: TRBJ1-6
abundance: many
len: 15
v_gene: TRBV6-1
CDR3nt: TGTGCCAGCAGTGACACAGGGCTGCACAATTCACCCCTCCACTTT
CDR3aa: CASSDTGLHNSPLHF

d_gene: .
j_gene: TRBJ1-1
abundance: .
len: 12
v_gene: TRBV12-3/TRBV12-4
CDR3nt: TGTGCCAGCAGTTTAGGGGGACTTGAAGCTTTCTTT
CDR3aa: CASSLGGLEAFF

d_gene: TRBD2
j_gene: TRBJ2-3
abundance: .
len: 16
v_gene: TRBV20-1
CDR3nt: TGCAGTGCGCTCGCTGGGTGGGGGGGGAAGACAGATACGCAGTATTTT
CDR3aa: CSALAGWGGKTDTQYF

d_gene: .
j_gene: TRBJ1-1
abundance: many
len: 12
v_gene: TRBV12-3/TRBV12-4
CDR3nt: TGTGCCAGCACCCTACCGGGGTCTGAAGCTTTCTTT
CDR3aa: CASTLPGSEAFF

d_gene: TRBD1
j_gene: TRBJ1-2
abundance: few
len: 17
v_gene: TRBV20-1
CDR3nt: TGCAGTGCTTTTTCCTCCGGGACAGCGACAACTAACTATGGCTACACCTTC
CDR3aa: CSAFSSGTATTNYGYTF

d_gene: .
j_gene: TRBJ1-1
abundance: many
len: 13
v_gene: TRBV29-1
CDR3nt: TGCAGCGTTGCACAAATATCAAACACTGAAGCTTTCTTT
CDR3aa: CSVAQISNTEAFF

d_gene: .
j_gene: TRBJ1-5
abundance: .
len: 16
v_gene: TRBV6-2/TRBV6-3
CDR3nt: TGTGCCAGCAGTTTAGGGGGAGCCGCCATCAATCAGCCCCAGCATTTT
CDR3aa: CASSLGGAAINQPQHF

d_gene: .
j_gene: TRBJ2-7
abundance: many
len: 15
v_gene: TRBV4-1
CDR3nt: TGCGCCAGCAGCCAAGAAGGAACAGGCCATTACGAGCAGTACTTC
CDR3aa: CASSQEGTGHYEQYF

d_gene: .
j_gene: TRBJ2-7
abundance: many
len: 12
v_gene: TRBV27
CDR3nt: TGTGCCAGCAGTTTATTGGGCGACGAGCAGTACTTC
CDR3aa: CASSLLGDEQYF

d_gene: TRBD1
j_gene: TRBJ1-2
abundance: .
len: 16
v_gene: TRBV6-1
CDR3nt: TGTGCCAGCAGTATCGGGACAGGGGGCGGGTACTATGGCTACACCTTC
CDR3aa: CASSIGTGGGYYGYTF

d_gene: .
j_gene: TRBJ1-2
abundance: .
len: 16
v_gene: TRBV6-1
CDR3nt: TGTGCCAGCAGTGAAAATGGGGAGGAAGGAACCTATGGCTACACCTTC
CDR3aa: CASSENGEEGTYGYTF

d_gene: TRBD1
j_gene: TRBJ2-5
abundance: .
len: 15
v_gene: TRBV6-2/TRBV6-3
CDR3nt: TGTGCCAGCAGTCCGGGACAGAGGTACCAAGAGACCCAGTACTTC
CDR3aa: CASSPGQRYQETQYF

d_gene: .
j_gene: TRBJ1-2
abundance: .
len: 16
v_gene: TRBV12-3/TRBV12-4
CDR3nt: TGTGCCAGCAGCACGGACACCCGGACGGTGGGGCAGGGCTACACCTTC
CDR3aa: CASSTDTRTVGQGYTF

d_gene: .
j_gene: TRBJ2-2
abundance: many
len: 12
v_gene: TRBV6-2/TRBV6-3
CDR3nt: TGTGCCAGCAGTCTCCAAACCGGGGAGCTGTTTTTT
CDR3aa: CASSLQTGELFF

d_gene: .
j_gene: TRBJ1-6
abundance: few
len: 12
v_gene: TRBV30
CDR3nt: TGTGCCTGGAGCCCGACTCTTTCACCCCTCCACTTT
CDR3aa: CAWSPTLSPLHF